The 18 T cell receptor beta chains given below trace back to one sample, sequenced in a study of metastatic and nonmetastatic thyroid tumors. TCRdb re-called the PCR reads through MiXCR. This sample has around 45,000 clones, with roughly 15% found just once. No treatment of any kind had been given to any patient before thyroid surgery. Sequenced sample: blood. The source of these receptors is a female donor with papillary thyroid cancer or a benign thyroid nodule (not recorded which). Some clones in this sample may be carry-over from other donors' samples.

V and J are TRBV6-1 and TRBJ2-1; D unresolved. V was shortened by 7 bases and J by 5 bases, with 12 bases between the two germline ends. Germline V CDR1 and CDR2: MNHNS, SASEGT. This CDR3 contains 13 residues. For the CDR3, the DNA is TGTGCCAGCACCACGGCCTACGACAATGAGCAGTTCTTC. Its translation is CASTTAYDNEQFF.

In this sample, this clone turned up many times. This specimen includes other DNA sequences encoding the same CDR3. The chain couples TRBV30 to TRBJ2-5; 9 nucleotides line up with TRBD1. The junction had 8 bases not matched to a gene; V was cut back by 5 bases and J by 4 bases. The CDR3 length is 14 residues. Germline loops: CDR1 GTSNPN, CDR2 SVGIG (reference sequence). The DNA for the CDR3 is TGTGCCTGGGGGACAGGGAAGGTCGGAGAGACCCAGTACTTC. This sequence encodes CAWGTGKVGETQYF.

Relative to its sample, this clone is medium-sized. The CDR3 sequence: CASSLDSSGSYEQYF. DNA for the CDR3: TGTGCCAGCAGTCTAGACAGCTCAGGATCCTACGAGCAGTACTTC. The chain recombines TRBV28 with TRBJ2-7; D may be TRBD1 (5 bases). Germline V gives CDR1 MDHEN, CDR2 SYDVKM. The V end was cut by 5 bases, the J end by 1 base, with 15 bases between. The CDR3 has 15 amino acids.

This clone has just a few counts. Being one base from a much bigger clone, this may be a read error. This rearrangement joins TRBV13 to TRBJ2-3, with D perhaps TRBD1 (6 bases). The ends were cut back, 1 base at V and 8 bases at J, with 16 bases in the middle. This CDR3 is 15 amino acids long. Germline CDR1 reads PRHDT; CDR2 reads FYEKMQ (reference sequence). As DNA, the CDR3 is TGTGCCAGCAGCTTAGATCGGACAGTGCCAGCTACGCAGTATTTT. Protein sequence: CASSLDRTVPATQYF.

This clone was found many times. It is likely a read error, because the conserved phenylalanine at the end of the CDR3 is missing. CDR3 coding DNA: TGTGCCAGCAGACAATTAGTAGCCTATGAGCAGTTCCTC. Translating gives CASRQLVAYEQFL. The J gene is TRBJ2-1, the V gene TRBV12-3 or TRBV12-4; unclear D gene. The CDR3 is 13 residues long. V dropped 6 bases and J dropped 8 bases, with 14 bases sitting between them.

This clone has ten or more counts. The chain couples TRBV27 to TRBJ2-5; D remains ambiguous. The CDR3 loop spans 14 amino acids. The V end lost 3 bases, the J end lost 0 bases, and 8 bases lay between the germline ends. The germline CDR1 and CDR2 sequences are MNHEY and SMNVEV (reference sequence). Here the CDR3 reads CASSFVDNQETQYF. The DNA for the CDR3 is TGTGCCAGCAGTTTCGTCGACAACCAAGAGACCCAGTACTTC.

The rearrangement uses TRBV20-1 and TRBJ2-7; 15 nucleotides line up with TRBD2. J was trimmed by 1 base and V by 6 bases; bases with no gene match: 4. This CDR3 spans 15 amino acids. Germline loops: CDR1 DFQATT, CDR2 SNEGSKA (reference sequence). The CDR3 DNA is TGCAGTGCCGGACTAGCGGGAGGGTTGTCCTACGAGCAGTACTTC. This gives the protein CSAGLAGGLSYEQYF.

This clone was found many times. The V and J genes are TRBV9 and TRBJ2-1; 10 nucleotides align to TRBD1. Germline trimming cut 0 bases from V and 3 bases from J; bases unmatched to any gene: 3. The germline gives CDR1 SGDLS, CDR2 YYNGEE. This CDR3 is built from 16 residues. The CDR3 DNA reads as TGTGCCAGCAGCGTAGCCGGGGACAGGGGCTACAATGAGCAGTTCTTC. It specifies CASSVAGDRGYNEQFF.

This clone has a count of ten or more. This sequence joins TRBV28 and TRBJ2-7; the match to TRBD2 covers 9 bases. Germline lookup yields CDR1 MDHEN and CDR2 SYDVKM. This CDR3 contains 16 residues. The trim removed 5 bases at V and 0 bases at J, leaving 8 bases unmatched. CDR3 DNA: TGTGCCAGCAGTCCCTTTTTGACTAGCGGCTCCTACGAGCAGTACTTC. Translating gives CASSPFLTSGSYEQYF. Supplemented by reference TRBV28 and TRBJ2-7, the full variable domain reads DVKVTQSSRYLVKRTGEKVFLECVQDMDHENMFWYRQDPGLGLRLIYFSYDVKMKEKGDIPEGYSVSREKKERFSLILESASTNQTSMYLCASSPFLTSGSYEQYFGPGTRLTVT.

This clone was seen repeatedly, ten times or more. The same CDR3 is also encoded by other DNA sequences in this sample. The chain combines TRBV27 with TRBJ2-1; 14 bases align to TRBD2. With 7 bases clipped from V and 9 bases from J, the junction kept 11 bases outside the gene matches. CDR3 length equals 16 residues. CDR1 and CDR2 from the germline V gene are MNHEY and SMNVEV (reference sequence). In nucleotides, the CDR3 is TGTGCCAGCAATGCCCCCGGGACTAGCGGGAGTGGTGAGCAGTTCTTC. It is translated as CASNAPGTSGSGEQFF.

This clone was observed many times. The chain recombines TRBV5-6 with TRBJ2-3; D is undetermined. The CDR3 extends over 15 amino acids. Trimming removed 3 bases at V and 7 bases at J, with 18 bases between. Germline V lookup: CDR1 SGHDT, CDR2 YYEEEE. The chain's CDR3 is CASSSTARRFYTQYF. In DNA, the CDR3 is TGTGCCAGCAGCTCAACGGCCCGACGCTTCTATACGCAGTATTTT.

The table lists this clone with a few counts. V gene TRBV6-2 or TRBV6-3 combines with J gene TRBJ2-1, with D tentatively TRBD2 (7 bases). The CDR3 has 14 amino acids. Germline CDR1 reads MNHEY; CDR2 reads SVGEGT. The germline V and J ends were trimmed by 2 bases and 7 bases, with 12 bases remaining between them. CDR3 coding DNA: TGTGCCAGCAGTTACGGGGGGGGGCTAAATGAGCAGTTCTTC. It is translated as CASSYGGGLNEQFF.

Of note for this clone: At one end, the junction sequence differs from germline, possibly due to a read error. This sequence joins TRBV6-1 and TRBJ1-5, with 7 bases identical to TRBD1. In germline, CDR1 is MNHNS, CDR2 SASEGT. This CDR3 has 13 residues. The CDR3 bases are TGTGCCAGCAAGACAGGGCCCAATCAGCCACAGCATTTT. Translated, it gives CASKTGPNQPQHF.

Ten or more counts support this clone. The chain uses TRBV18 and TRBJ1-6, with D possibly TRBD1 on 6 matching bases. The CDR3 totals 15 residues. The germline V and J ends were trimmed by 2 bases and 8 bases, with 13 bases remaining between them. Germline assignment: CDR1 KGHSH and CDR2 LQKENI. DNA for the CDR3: TGTGCCAGCTCACCAAAGAACAGGGCGGATTCACCCCTCCACTTT. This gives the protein CASSPKNRADSPLHF.

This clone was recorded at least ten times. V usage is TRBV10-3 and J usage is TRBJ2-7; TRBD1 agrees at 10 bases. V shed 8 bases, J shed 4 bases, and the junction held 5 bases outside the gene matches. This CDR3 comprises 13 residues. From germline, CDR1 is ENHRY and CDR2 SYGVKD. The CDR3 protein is CAIGTGDKYEQYF. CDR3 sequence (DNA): TGTGCCATCGGGACAGGGGATAAGTACGAGCAGTACTTC.

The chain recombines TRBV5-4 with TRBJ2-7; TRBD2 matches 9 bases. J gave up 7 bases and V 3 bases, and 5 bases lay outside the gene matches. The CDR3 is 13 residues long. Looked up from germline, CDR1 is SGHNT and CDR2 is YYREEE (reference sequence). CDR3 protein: CASSSSGAREQYF. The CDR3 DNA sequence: TGTGCCAGCAGCTCTAGCGGGGCTCGGGAGCAGTACTTC. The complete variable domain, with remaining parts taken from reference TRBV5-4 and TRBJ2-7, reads ETGVTQSPTHLIKTRGQQVTLRCSSQSGHNTVSWYQQALGQGPQFIFQYYREEENGRGNFPPRFSGLQFPNYSSELNVNALELDDSALYLCASSSSGAREQYFGPGTRLTVT.

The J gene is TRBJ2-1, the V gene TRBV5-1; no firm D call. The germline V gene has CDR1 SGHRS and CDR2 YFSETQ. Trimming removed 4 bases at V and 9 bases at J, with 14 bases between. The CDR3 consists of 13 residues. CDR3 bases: TGCGCCAGCAGCCTCCGGGTAAATCTTGAGCAGTTCTTC. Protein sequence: CASSLRVNLEQFF. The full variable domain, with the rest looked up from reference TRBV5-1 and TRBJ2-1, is KAGVTQTPRYLIKTRGQQVTLSCSPISGHRSVSWYQQTPGQGLQFLFEYFSETQRNKGNFPGRFSGRQFSNSRSEMNVSTLELGDSALYLCASSLRVNLEQFFGPGTRLTVL.

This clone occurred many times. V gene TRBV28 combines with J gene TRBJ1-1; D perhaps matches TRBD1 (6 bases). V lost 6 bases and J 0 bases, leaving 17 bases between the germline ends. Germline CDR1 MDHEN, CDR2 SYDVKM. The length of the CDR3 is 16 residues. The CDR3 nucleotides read TGTGCCAGCAGCGCCCCCCCCCAGGGGATGAACACTGAAGCTTTCTTT. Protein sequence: CASSAPPQGMNTEAFF.